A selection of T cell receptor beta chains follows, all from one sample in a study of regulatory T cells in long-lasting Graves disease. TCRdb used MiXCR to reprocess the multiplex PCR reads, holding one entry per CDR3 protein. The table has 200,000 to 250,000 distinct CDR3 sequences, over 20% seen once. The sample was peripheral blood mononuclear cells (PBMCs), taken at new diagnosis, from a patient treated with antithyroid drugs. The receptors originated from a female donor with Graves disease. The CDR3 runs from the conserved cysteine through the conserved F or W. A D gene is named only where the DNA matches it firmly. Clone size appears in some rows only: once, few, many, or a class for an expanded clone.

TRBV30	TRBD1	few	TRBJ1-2	CAWSPLGGRGQGSGYTF	TGTGCCTGGAGTCCATTGGGAGGTCGGGGACAGGGGTCTGGCTACACCTTC
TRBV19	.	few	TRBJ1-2	CASSQPRRVANYGYTF	TGTGCCAGTAGTCAACCCCGGAGGGTTGCTAACTATGGCTACACCTTC
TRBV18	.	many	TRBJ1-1	CASSPRAGDTEAFF	TGTGCCAGCTCACCCAGGGCTGGCGACACTGAAGCTTTCTTT
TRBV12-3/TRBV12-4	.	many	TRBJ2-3	CASSAGTDTQYF	TGTGCCAGCAGTGCCGGCACAGATACGCAGTATTTT
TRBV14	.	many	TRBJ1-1	CASSRGGKNTEAFF	TGTGCCAGCAGCAGGGGAGGTAAGAACACTGAAGCTTTCTTT
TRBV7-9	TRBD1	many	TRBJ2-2	CASSAGQGDGTGELFF	TGTGCCAGCAGCGCCGGACAGGGGGACGGCACCGGGGAGCTGTTTTTT
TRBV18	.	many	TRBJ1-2	CASSPPGSGDYGYTF	TGTGCCAGCTCACCACCGGGATCTGGTGACTATGGCTACACCTTC
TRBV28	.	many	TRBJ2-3	CASSSGDFTDTQYF	TGTGCCAGCAGTTCTGGGGATTTCACAGATACGCAGTATTTT
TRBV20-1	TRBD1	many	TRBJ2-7	CSAVGVTGAGRNSYEQYF	TGCAGTGCCGTAGGAGTTACAGGGGCTGGTCGGAACTCCTACGAGCAGTACTTC
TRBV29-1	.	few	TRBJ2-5	CSVLGWETQYF	TGCAGCGTGCTGGGTTGGGAGACCCAGTACTTC
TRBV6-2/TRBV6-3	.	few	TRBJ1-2	CASSYAQNYGYTF	TGTGCCAGCAGTTACGCGCAAAACTATGGCTACACCTTC
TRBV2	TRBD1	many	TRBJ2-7	CASRHRDRRPYEQYF	TGTGCCAGCAGACACCGGGACAGGAGACCCTACGAGCAGTACTTC
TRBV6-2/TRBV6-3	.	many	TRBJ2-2	CASSYSNRLNKGELFF	TGTGCCAGCAGTTACTCAAACAGACTGAACAAGGGGGAGCTGTTTTTT
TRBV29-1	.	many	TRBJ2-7	CSVEVALGHYEQYF	TGCAGCGTTGAAGTCGCCCTAGGCCACTACGAGCAGTACTTC
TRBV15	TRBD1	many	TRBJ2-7	CATSRDISDRGYEQYF	TGTGCCACCAGCAGAGATATCTCAGACAGGGGCTACGAGCAGTACTTC
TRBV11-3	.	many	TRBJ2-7	CASSSRGWEQYF	TGTGCCAGCAGCTCACGGGGCTGGGAACAGTACTTC
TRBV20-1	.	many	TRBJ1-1	CSARDKGTMNTEAFF	TGCAGTGCTAGAGATAAAGGGACCATGAACACTGAAGCTTTCTTT
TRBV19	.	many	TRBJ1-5	CASSVQEFQPQHF	TGTGCCAGTAGTGTGCAGGAGTTCCAGCCCCAGCATTTT
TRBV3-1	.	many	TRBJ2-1	CASSQDVVGNEQFF	TGTGCCAGCAGCCAAGATGTGGTGGGCAATGAGCAGTTCTTC
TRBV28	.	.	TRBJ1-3	CASSSVSPTAHSGNTIYF	TGTGCCAGCAGCTCCGTCTCCCCGACAGCGCACTCTGGAAACACCATATATTTT
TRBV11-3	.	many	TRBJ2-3	CASSLVLSGTDTQYF	TGTGCCAGCAGCTTAGTATTGAGCGGCACAGATACGCAGTATTTT
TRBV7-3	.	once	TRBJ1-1	CASSPDPPSTNTEAFF	TGTGCCAGCAGCCCGGACCCTCCATCCACGAACACTGAAGCTTTCTTT
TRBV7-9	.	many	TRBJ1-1	CASSLEYSTNTEAFF	TGTGCCAGCAGCTTAGAATACAGCACGAACACTGAAGCTTTCTTT
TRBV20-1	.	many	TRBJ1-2	CSARDRGNYGYTF	TGCAGTGCTAGAGACAGGGGCAACTATGGCTACACCTTC
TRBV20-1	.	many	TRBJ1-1	CSASLFRGDTEAFF	TGCAGTGCTAGTCTATTCCGGGGGGACACTGAAGCTTTCTTT
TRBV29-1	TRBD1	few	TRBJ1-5	CSVVGQEGQPQHF	TGCAGCGTTGTGGGACAGGAGGGTCAGCCCCAGCATTTT
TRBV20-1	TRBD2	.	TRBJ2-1	CSARGVLAGEYNEQFF	TGCAGTGCTAGGGGGGTACTAGCGGGAGAGTACAATGAGCAGTTCTTC
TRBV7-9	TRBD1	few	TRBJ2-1	CASSSTGFAHVEQFF	TGTGCCAGCAGCTCGACAGGGTTTGCGCATGTTGAGCAGTTCTTC
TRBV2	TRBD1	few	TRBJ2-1	CASSDTGGGDPSYNEQFF	TGTGCCAGCAGTGACACAGGGGGCGGGGACCCTTCCTACAATGAGCAGTTCTTC
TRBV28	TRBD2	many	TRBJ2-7	CASSPGLAGDPYEQYF	TGTGCCAGCAGTCCGGGACTAGCGGGAGACCCCTACGAGCAGTACTTC
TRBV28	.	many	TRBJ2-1	CASSSPGPAYNEQFF	TGTGCCAGCAGTTCCCCGGGTCCTGCCTACAATGAGCAGTTCTTC
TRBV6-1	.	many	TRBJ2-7	CASTHRQGIEHEQYF	TGTGCCAGCACTCATCGGCAGGGGATCGAGCACGAGCAGTACTTC
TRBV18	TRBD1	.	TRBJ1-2	CASSPPTGGDGYTF	TGTGCCAGCTCACCCCCGACAGGGGGTGACGGCTACACCTTC
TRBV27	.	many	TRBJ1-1	CASTSTGSYEAFF	TGTGCCAGCACAAGTACAGGGTCCTATGAAGCTTTCTTT
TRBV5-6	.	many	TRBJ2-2	CASSLPLVGELFF	TGTGCCAGCAGCTTACCGCTTGTCGGGGAGCTGTTTTTT
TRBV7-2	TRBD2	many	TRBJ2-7	CASSLGYGGRGAPYEQYF	TGTGCCAGCAGCTTAGGTTACGGAGGGCGGGGGGCTCCCTACGAGCAGTACTTC
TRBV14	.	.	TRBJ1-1	CASSFLGGVTEAFF	TGTGCCAGCAGCTTCTTGGGGGGGGTCACTGAAGCTTTCTTT